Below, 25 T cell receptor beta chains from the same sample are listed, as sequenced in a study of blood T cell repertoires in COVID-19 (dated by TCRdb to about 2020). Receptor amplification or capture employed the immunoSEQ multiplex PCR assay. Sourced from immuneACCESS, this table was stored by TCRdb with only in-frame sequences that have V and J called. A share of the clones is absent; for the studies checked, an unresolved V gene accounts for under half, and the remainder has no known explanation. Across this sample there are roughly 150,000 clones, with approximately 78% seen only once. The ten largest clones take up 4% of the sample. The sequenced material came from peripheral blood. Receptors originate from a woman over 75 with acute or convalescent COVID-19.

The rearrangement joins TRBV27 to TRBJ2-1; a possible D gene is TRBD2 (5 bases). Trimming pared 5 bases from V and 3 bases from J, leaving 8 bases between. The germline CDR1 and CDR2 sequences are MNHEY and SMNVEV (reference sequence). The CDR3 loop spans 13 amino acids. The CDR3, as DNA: TGTGCCAGCAGTCACCGGGACTACAATGAGCAGTTCTTC. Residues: CASSHRDYNEQFF.

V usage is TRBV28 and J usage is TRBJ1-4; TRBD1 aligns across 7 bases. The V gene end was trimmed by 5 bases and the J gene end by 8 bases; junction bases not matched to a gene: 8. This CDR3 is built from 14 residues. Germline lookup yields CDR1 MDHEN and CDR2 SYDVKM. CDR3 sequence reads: CASSDNTGVEKLFF. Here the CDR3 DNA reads TGTGCCAGCAGTGACAACACAGGGGTCGAAAAACTGTTTTTT. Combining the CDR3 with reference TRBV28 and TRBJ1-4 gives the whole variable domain DVKVTQSSRYLVKRTGEKVFLECVQDMDHENMFWYRQDPGLGLRLIYFSYDVKMKEKGDIPEGYSVSREKKERFSLILESASTNQTSMYLCASSDNTGVEKLFFGSGTQLSVL.

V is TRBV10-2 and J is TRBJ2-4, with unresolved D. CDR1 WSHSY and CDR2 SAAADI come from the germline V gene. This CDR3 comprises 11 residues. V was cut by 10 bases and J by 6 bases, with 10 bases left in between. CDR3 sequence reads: CATLSGNIQYF. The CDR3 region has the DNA TGCGCCACTTTATCAGGAAACATTCAGTACTTC.

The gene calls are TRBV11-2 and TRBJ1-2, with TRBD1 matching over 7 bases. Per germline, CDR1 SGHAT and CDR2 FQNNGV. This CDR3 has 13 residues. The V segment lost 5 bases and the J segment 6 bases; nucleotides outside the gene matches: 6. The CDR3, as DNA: TGTGCCAGCAGCGTGACAGGGCTCAATGGCTACACCTTC. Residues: CASSVTGLNGYTF. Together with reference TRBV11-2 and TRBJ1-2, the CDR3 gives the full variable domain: EAGVAQSPRYKIIEKRQSVAFWCNPISGHATLYWYQQILGQGPKLLIQFQNNGVVDDSQLPKDRFSAERLKGVDSTLKIQPAKLEDSAVYLCASSVTGLNGYTFGSGTRLTVV.

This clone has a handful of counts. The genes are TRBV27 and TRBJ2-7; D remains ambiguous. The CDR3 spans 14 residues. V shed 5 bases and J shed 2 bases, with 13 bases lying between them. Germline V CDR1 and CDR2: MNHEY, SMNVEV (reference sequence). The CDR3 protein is CASSPSSVPYEQYF. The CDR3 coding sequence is TGTGCCAGCAGTCCAAGCAGCGTTCCCTACGAGCAGTACTTC.

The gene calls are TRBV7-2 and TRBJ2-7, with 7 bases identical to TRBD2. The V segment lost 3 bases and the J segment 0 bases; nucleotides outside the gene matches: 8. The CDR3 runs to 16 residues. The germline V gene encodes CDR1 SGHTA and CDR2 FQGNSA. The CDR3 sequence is CASSFLLLADSYEQYF. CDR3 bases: TGTGCCAGCAGCTTTCTTCTTCTAGCGGACTCCTACGAGCAGTACTTC. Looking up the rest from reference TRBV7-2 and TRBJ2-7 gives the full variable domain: GAGVSQSPSNKVTEKGKDVELRCDPISGHTALYWYRQSLGQGLEFLIYFQGNSAPDKSGLPSDRFSAERTGGSVSTLTIQRTQQEDSAVYLCASSFLLLADSYEQYFGPGTRLTVT.

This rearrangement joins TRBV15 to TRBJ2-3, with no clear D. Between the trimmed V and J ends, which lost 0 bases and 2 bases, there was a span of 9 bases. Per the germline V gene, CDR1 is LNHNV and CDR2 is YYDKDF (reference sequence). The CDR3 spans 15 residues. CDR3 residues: CATSRDKKITDTQYF. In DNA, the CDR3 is TGTGCCACCAGCAGAGACAAAAAAATCACAGATACGCAGTATTTT.

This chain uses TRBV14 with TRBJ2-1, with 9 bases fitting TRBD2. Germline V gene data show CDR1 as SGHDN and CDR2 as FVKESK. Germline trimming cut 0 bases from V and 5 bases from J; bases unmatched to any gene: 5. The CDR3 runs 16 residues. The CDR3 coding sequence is TGTGCCAGCAGCCAAGATTGGCTAGCGGGGCACAATGAGCAGTTCTTC. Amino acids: CASSQDWLAGHNEQFF.

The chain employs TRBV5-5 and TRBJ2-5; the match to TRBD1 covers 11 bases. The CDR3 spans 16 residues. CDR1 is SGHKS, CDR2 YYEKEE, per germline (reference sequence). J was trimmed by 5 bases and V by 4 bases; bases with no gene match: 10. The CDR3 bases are TGTGCCAGCAGCCGAGGGACAGGGGGTAAAGGGGAGACCCAGTACTTC. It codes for CASSRGTGGKGETQYF. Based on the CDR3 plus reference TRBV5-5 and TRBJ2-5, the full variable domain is DAGVTQSPTHLIKTRGQQVTLRCSPISGHKSVSWYQQVLGQGPQFIFQYYEKEERGRGNFPDRFSARQFPNYSSELNVNALLLGDSALYLCASSRGTGGKGETQYFGPGTRLLVL.

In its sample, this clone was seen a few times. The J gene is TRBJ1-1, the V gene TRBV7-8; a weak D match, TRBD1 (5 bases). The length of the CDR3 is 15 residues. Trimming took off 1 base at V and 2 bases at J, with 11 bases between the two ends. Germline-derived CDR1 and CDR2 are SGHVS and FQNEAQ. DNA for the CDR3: TGTGCCAGCAGCTTAGGGGGCACGGCCAACACTGAAGCTTTCTTT. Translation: CASSLGGTANTEAFF.

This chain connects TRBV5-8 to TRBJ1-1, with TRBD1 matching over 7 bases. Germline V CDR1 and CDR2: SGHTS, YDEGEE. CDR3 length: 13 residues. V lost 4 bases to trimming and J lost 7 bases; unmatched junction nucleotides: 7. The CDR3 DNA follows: TGTGCCAGCAGCCCCGGGACAGTCGGTGAAGCTTTCTTT. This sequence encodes CASSPGTVGEAFF.

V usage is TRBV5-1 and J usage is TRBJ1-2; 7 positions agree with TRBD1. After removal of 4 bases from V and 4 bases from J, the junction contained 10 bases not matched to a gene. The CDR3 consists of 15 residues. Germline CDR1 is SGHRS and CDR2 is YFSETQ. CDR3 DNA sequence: TGCGCCAGCAGCCAGGGACAGACAAGGGGCTATGGCTACACCTTC. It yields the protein CASSQGQTRGYGYTF.

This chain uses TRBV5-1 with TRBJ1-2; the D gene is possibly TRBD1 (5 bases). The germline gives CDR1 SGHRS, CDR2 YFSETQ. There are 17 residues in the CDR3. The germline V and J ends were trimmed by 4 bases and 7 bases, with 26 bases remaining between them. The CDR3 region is CASSPEGRLPGGGGYTF. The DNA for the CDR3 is TGCGCCAGCAGCCCCGAGGGACGGCTACCGGGCGGGGGTGGCTACACCTTC.

The CDR3 coding sequence is TGTGCCAGCAGCCCTTTAAGGGGGCTGAGCAATCAGCCCCAGCATTTT. It encodes CASSPLRGLSNQPQHF. The rearrangement uses TRBV7-8 and TRBJ1-5, with TRBD1 matching over 7 bases. The CDR3 sequence is 16 residues long. V shed 5 bases and J 1 base; nucleotides not matched to a gene: 8. Germline CDR1 is SGHVS and CDR2 is FQNEAQ.

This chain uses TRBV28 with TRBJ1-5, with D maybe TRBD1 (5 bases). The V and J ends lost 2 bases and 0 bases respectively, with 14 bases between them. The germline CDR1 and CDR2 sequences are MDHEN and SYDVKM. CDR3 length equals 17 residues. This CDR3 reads CASSLILWGDSNQPQHF. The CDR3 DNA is TGTGCCAGCAGTTTAATTTTATGGGGGGATAGCAATCAGCCCCAGCATTTT.

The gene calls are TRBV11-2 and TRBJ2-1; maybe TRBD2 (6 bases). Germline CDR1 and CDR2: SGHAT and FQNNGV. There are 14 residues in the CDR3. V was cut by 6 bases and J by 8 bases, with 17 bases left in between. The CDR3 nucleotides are TGTGCCAGCAGTTTGGGGGGTCCCTTTGATGAGCAGTTCTTC. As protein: CASSLGGPFDEQFF.

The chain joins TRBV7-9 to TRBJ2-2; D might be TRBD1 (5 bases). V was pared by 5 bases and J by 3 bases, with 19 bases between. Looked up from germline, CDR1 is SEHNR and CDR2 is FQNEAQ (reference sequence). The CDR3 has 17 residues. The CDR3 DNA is TGTGCCAGCAGCCCCGGGCGGTCGGGCAGGGACACCGGGGAGCTGTTTTTT. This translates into CASSPGRSGRDTGELFF.

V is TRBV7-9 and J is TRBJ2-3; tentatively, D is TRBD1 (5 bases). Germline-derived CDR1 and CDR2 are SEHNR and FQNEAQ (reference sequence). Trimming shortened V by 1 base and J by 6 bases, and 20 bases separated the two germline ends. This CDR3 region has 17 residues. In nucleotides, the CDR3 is TGTGCCAGCAGCTTAGGTTTTAGGTCAGGGATGAGGGATACGCAGTATTTT. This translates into CASSLGFRSGMRDTQYF.

This CDR3 reads CASSQVSDQPQHF. The CDR3 region has the DNA TGTGCCAGCAGTCAGGTATCCGATCAGCCCCAGCATTTT. V is TRBV12-3 or TRBV12-4 and J is TRBJ1-5; D unclear. V lost 5 bases and J lost 5, with 10 bases in between. The CDR3 contains 13 residues.

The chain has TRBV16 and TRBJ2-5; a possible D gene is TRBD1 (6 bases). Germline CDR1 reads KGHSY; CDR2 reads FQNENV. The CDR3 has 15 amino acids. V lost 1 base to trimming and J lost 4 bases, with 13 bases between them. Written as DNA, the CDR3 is TGTGCCAGCAGCCAATTAGCCAGGGGCAGAGAGACCCAGTACTTC. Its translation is CASSQLARGRETQYF. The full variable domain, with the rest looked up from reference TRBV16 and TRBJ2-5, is GEEVAQTPKHLVRGEGQKAKLYCAPIKGHSYVFWYQQVLKNEFKFLISFQNENVFDETGMPKERFSAKCLPNSPCSLEIQATKLEDSAVYFCASSQLARGRETQYFGPGTRLLVL.

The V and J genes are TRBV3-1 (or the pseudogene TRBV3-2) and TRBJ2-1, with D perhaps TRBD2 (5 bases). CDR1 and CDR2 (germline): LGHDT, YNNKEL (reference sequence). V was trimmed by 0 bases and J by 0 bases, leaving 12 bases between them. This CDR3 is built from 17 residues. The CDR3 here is CASSQEWSGSSYNEQFF. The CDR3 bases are TGTGCCAGCAGCCAAGAGTGGTCGGGGAGCTCCTACAATGAGCAGTTCTTC.

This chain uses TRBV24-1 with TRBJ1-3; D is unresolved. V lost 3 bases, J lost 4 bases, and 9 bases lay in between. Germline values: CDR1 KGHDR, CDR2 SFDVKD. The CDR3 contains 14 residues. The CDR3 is CATSDAKQGNTIYF. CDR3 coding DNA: TGTGCCACCAGTGATGCGAAACAGGGAAACACCATATATTTT.

CDR3 nucleotides: TGCAGCGTTGATAATGGGGCCAACACCGGGGAGCTGTTTTTT. It is translated as CSVDNGANTGELFF. V usage is TRBV29-1 and J usage is TRBJ2-2; tentative D call: TRBD1 (5 bases). CDR3 length: 14 amino acids. Per germline, CDR1 SQVTM and CDR2 ANQGSEA. Trimming stripped 3 bases from V and 2 bases from J, with 10 bases between.

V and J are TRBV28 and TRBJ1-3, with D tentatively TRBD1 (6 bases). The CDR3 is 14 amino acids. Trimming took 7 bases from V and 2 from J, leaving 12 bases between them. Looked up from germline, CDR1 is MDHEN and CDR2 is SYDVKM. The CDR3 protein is CASNIRGAGNTIYF. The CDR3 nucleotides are TGTGCCAGCAATATCAGGGGTGCTGGAAACACCATATATTTT. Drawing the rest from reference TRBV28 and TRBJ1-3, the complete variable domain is DVKVTQSSRYLVKRTGEKVFLECVQDMDHENMFWYRQDPGLGLRLIYFSYDVKMKEKGDIPEGYSVSREKKERFSLILESASTNQTSMYLCASNIRGAGNTIYFGEGSWLTVV.

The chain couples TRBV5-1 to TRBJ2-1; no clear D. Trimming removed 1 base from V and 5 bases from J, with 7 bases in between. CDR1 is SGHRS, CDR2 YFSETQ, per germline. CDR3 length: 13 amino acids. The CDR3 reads CASSLFANNEQFF. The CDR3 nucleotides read TGCGCCAGCAGCTTGTTTGCTAACAATGAGCAGTTCTTC.